This record covers a single T cell receptor (beta chain). Authors' analysis steps: Estimates of nucleated cell counts were drawn from the amplification of reference gene primers. Sequencing was performed with immunoSEQ multiplex PCR; in TCRdb, only in-frame clones are kept and a portion is missing. V, J and clone size are taken as reported in that table, and D and trimming were inferred from the DNA itself. The sample comprises roughly 150,000 clones, approximately 90% of which are singletons, and approximately 2.3% rests with the top ten. This sample was taken from a study of blood T cell repertoires in COVID-19. Study context: The study drew acute and convalescent COVID-19 samples from the United States, Italy and Spain. The analysed material was cDNA or gDNA that came from T cells, B-cell-depleted T cells, or PBMCs.

Germline V gene lookup returns CDR1 LGHNA and CDR2 YSLEER. This CDR3 contains 17 residues. With 1 base removed from V and 10 bases from J, the gap between germline ends came to 20 bases. The clonotype was recovered from a woman aged 70-85 years with acute or convalescent COVID-19. Input material: peripheral blood. The rearrangement uses TRBV4-3 and TRBJ1-6, with a tentative D call TRBD1 (6 bases). The CDR3 DNA follows: TGCGCCAGCAGCCAAGTCCCCACGGGAACTAGGGGGTCACCCCTCCACTTT. Its translation: CASSQVPTGTRGSPLHF.